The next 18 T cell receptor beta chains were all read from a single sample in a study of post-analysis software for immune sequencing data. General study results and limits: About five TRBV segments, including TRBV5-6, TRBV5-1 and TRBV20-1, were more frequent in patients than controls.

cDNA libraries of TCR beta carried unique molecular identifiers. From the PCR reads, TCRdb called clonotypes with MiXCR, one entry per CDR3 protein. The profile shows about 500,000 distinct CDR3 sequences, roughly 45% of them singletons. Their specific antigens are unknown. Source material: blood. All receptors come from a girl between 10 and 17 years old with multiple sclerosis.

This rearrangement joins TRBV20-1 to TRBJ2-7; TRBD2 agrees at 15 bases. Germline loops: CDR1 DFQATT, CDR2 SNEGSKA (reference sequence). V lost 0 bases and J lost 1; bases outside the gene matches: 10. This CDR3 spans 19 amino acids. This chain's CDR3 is CSARDRRTSGRGLSYEQYF. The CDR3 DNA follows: TGCAGTGCTAGAGATCGAAGGACTAGCGGGAGGGGCCTGTCCTACGAGCAGTACTTC.

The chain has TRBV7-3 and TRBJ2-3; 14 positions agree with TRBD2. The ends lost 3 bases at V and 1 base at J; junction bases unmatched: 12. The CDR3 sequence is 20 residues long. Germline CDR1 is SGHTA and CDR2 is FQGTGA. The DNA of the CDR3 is TGTGCCAGCAGCTTTGTCCCCGGGACTAGCGGGAGTATGGGCACAGATACGCAGTATTTT. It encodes CASSFVPGTSGSMGTDTQYF.

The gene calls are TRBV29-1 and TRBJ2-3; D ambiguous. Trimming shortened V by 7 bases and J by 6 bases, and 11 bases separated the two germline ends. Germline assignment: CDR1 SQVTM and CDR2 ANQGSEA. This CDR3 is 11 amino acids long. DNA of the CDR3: TGCAGCGCAAAACGGATTGATACGCAGTATTTT. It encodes CSAKRIDTQYF.

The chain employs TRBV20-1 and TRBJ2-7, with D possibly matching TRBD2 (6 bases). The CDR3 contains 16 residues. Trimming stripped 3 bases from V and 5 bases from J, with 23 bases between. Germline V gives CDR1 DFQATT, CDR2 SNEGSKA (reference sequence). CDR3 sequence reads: CSASKKGIAALHEQYF. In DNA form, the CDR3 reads TGCAGTGCTAGTAAAAAGGGGATAGCGGCTCTCCACGAGCAGTACTTC.

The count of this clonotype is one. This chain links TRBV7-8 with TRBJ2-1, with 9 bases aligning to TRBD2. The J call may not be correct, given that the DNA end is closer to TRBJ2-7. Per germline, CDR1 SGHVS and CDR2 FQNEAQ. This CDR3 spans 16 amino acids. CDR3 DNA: TGTGCCAGCAGCTTCGGGCGGGAGGGACCCTACAATGAGCAGTACTTC. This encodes CASSFGREGPYNEQYF.

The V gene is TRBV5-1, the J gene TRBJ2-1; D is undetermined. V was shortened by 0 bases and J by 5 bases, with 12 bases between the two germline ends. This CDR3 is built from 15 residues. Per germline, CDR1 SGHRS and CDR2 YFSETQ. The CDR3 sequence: CASSLELNPNNEQFF. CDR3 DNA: TGCGCCAGCAGCTTGGAACTAAACCCTAACAATGAGCAGTTCTTC.

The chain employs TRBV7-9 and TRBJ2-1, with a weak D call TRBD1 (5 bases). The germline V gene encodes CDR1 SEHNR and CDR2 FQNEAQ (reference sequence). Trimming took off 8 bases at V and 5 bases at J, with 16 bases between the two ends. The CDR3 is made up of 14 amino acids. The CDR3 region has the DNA TGTGCCAGCTCAACGATGACAGCAAACAATGAGCAGTTCTTC. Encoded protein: CASSTMTANNEQFF.

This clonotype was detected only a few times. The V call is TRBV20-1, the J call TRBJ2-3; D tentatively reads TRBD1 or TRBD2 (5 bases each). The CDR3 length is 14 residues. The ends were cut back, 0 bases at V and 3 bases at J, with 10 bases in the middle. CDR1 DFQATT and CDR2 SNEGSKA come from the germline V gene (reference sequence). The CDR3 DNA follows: TGCAGTGCTAGAGAGGCAGGGAGAACAGATACGCAGTATTTT. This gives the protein CSAREAGRTDTQYF.

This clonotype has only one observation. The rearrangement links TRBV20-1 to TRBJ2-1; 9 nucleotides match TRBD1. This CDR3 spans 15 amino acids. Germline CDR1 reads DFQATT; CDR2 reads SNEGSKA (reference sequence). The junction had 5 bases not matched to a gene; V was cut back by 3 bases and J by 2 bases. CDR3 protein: CSASQNRGPYNEQFF. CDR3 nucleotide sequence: TGCAGTGCTAGTCAAAACAGGGGGCCCTACAATGAGCAGTTCTTC.

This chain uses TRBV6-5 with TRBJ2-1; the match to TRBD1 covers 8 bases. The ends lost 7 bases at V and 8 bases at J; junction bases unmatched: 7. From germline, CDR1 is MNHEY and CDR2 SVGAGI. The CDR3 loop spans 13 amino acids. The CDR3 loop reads CASITPGGHEQFF. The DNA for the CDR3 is TGTGCCAGCATCACCCCAGGGGGCCATGAGCAGTTCTTC.

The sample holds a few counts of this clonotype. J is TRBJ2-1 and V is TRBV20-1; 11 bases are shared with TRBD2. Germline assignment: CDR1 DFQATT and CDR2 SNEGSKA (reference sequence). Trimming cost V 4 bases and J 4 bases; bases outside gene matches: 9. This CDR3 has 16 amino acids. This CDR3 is CSATGAGTSGYNEQFF. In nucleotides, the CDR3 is TGCAGTGCTACAGGTGCCGGGACTAGCGGTTACAATGAGCAGTTCTTC.

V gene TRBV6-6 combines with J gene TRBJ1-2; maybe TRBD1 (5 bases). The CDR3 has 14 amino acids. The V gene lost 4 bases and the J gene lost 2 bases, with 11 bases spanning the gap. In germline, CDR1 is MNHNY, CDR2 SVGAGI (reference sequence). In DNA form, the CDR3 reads TGTGCCAGCAGTTTCCCGGGGGAAAACTATGGCTACACCTTC. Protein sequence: CASSFPGENYGYTF.

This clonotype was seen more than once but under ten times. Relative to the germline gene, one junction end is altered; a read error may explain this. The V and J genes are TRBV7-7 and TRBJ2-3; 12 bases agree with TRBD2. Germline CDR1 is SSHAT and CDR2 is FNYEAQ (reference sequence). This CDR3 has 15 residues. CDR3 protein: CASSATSGSSDTQYF. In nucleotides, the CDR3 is TGTGCTAGCAGCGCGACTAGCGGGAGTTCAGATACGCAGTATTTT.

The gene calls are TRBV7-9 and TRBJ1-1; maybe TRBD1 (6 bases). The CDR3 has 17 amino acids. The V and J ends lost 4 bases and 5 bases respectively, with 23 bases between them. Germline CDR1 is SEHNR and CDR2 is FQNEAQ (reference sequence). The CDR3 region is CASSSSISGASSTEAFF. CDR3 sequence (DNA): TGTGCCAGCAGCTCATCGATCTCGGGGGCGAGCAGTACTGAAGCTTTCTTT.

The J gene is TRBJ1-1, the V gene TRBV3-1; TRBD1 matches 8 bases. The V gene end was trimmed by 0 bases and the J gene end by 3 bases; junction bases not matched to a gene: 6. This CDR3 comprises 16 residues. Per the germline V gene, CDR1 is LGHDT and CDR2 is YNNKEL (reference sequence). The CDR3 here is CASSQDLRTGHTEAFF. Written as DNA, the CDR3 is TGTGCCAGCAGCCAAGATCTGCGGACAGGGCACACTGAAGCTTTCTTT.

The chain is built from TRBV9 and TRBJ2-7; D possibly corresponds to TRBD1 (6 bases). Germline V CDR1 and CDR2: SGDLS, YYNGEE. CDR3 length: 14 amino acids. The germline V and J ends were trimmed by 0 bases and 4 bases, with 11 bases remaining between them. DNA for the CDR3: TGTGCCAGCAGCGTAGCAGGGGCGGAGTACGAGCAGTACTTC. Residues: CASSVAGAEYEQYF.

CDR3 nucleotides: TGTGCCAGCAGTCCAACCCGGACTAGCGGGAGGCACGAGCAGTACTTC. This codes for CASSPTRTSGRHEQYF. The chain uses TRBV7-3 and TRBJ2-7, with 14 bases aligning to TRBD2. The CDR3 is 16 residues long. The ends lost 6 bases at V and 5 bases at J; junction bases unmatched: 9. Germline V gives CDR1 SGHTA, CDR2 FQGTGA. Full variable domain (outside the CDR3, taken from reference TRBV7-3 and TRBJ2-7): GAGVSQTPSNKVTEKGKYVELRCDPISGHTALYWYRQSLGQGPEFLIYFQGTGAADDSGLPNDRFFAVRPEGSVSTLKIQRTERGDSAVYLCASSPTRTSGRHEQYFGPGTRLTVT.

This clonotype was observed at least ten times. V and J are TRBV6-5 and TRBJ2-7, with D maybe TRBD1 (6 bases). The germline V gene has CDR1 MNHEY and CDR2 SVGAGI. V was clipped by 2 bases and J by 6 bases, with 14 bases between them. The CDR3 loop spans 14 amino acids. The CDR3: CASSYGTLGGEQYF. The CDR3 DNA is TGTGCCAGCAGTTACGGGACACTCGGCGGCGAGCAGTACTTC.